The 18 T cell receptor beta chains below come from one sample, sequenced in a study of technical replicates of blood from four donors. The method was immunoSEQ multiplex PCR; TCRdb's version includes in-frame clones alone and lacks a portion of them. The repertoire holds 55,000 to 65,000 clones, with 97% as singletons. Sequenced: T cells isolated from PBMCs. These receptors all stem from a human donor in good health.

The chain links TRBV5-4 to TRBJ2-7; 8 bases are a match to TRBD1. This CDR3 contains 18 residues. The germline V gene has CDR1 SGHNT and CDR2 YYREEE (reference sequence). Trimming took 4 bases from V and 1 from J; bases not matched to a gene: 16. This CDR3 is CASSTRDRFVRISYEQYF. The DNA of the CDR3 is TGTGCCAGCAGCACAAGGGACAGGTTCGTTCGAATTTCCTACGAGCAGTACTTC.

The V gene is TRBV29-1, the J gene TRBJ1-2; D may be TRBD1 (5 bases). The V end lost 4 bases, the J end lost 7 bases, and 16 bases lay between the germline ends. CDR1 is SQVTM, CDR2 ANQGSEA, per germline. The CDR3 is 13 amino acids. The CDR3: CSVGKGAPGGYTF. The CDR3 DNA reads TGCAGCGTTGGTAAAGGGGCACCGGGTGGCTACACCTTC.

The chain joins TRBV29-1 to TRBJ2-1, with TRBD2 matching 8 bases. Trimming removed 2 bases from V and 2 bases from J; junction bases left unmatched: 5. CDR1 is SQVTM and CDR2 is ANQGSEA in the germline V gene. The CDR3 is 15 amino acids. CDR3 residues: CSVELPGGTYNEQFF. The CDR3, as DNA: TGCAGCGTTGAACTCCCGGGGGGGACCTACAATGAGCAGTTCTTC.

The rearrangement links TRBV6-6 to TRBJ2-2, with TRBD2 matching 12 bases. The V gene's germline CDR1 is MNHNY and CDR2 SVGAGI (reference sequence). CDR3 length: 16 amino acids. V shed 0 bases, J shed 10 bases, and the junction held 6 bases outside the gene matches. CDR3 in amino acids: CASSYSGTSGGKELFF. Written as DNA, the CDR3 is TGTGCCAGCAGTTACTCCGGCACTAGCGGGGGGAAGGAGCTGTTTTTT.

The chain combines TRBV6-1 with TRBJ1-1; D uncertain. V lost 0 bases, J lost 3 bases, and 14 bases lay in between. The CDR3 extends over 16 amino acids. Germline CDR1 MNHNS, CDR2 SASEGT. CDR3 DNA sequence: TGTGCCAGCAGTGAAGCGCAGAGGTTGGCGGACACTGAAGCTTTCTTT. It is translated as CASSEAQRLADTEAFF.

The genes are TRBV6-1 and TRBJ1-2; 7 bases are shared with TRBD1. Germline CDR1 and CDR2: MNHNS and SASEGT. CDR3 size: 15 residues. The ends lost 3 bases at V and 7 bases at J; junction bases unmatched: 11. CDR3 region: CASSEVFRQGVGYTF. The CDR3 DNA follows: TGTGCCAGCAGTGAGGTGTTTCGGCAGGGGGTTGGCTACACCTTC.

V usage is TRBV15 and J usage is TRBJ1-2, with TRBD1 matching 7 bases. Germline loops: CDR1 LNHNV, CDR2 YYDKDF (reference sequence). The CDR3 spans 16 residues. V shed 0 bases and J 5 bases; nucleotides not matched to a gene: 9. This CDR3 reads CATSRDGTADEYGYTF. DNA for the CDR3: TGTGCCACCAGCAGAGATGGGACAGCGGACGAGTATGGCTACACCTTC.

The chain links TRBV7-9 to TRBJ2-2, with 7 bases aligning to TRBD1. CDR3 size: 13 residues. CDR1 is SEHNR and CDR2 is FQNEAQ in the germline V gene (reference sequence). The V and J ends lost 5 bases and 5 bases, in that order; junction bases with no gene match: 2. The CDR3 spells CASSRTGTGELFF. CDR3 in DNA: TGTGCCAGCAGCCGGACAGGAACCGGGGAGCTGTTTTTT.

The chain carries TRBV5-6 and TRBJ1-3; D is uncertain. The CDR3 length is 16 residues. With 0 bases removed from V and 2 bases from J, the gap between germline ends came to 12 bases. Looked up from germline, CDR1 is SGHDT and CDR2 is YYEEEE. For the CDR3, the DNA is TGTGCCAGCAGCTTGGGCAGCGCCCGTCCTGGAAACACCATATATTTT. Translation: CASSLGSARPGNTIYF.

The rearrangement links TRBV9 to TRBJ2-1, with TRBD2 matching 8 bases. CDR3 length: 13 amino acids. Germline V lookup: CDR1 SGDLS, CDR2 YYNGEE. J gave up 6 bases and V 4 bases, and 3 bases lay outside the gene matches. In nucleotides, the CDR3 is TGTGCCAGCAGCCCGGGGGGGATCAATGAGCAGTTCTTC. Translated: CASSPGGINEQFF.

The gene calls are TRBV2 and TRBJ2-1, with 7 positions matching TRBD1. The CDR3 sequence is 16 residues long. V lost 6 bases to trimming and J lost 4 bases; unmatched junction nucleotides: 12. Germline-derived CDR1 and CDR2 are SNHLY and FYNNEI. CDR3: CASRETGTFQYNEQFF. DNA of the CDR3: TGTGCCAGCAGAGAGACAGGGACCTTCCAATACAATGAGCAGTTCTTC.

The rearrangement links TRBV5-1 to TRBJ2-2; 10 positions agree with TRBD2. The germline CDR1 and CDR2 sequences are SGHRS and YFSETQ. V gave up 2 bases and J gave up 2 bases; unmatched junction bases: 6. The CDR3 has 17 amino acids. CDR3 residues: CASSLPGLASNTGELFF. The CDR3 DNA follows: TGCGCCAGCAGCTTACCGGGACTAGCGTCTAACACCGGGGAGCTGTTTTTT.

This chain's CDR3 is CASAGELAVNEQFF. The CDR3 DNA reads as TGTGCCAGTGCCGGGGAACTAGCGGTGAATGAGCAGTTCTTC. This chain joins TRBV6-6 and TRBJ2-1; TRBD2 aligns across 8 bases. The CDR3 has 14 amino acids. Germline V gives CDR1 MNHNY, CDR2 SVGAGI (reference sequence). Trimming cost V 9 bases and J 7 bases; bases outside gene matches: 11.

The chain couples TRBV5-1 to TRBJ1-2; 7 bases map to TRBD1. Trimming removed 4 bases from V and 4 bases from J; junction bases left unmatched: 10. Germline assignment: CDR1 SGHRS and CDR2 YFSETQ. CDR3 size: 15 residues. CDR3 sequence (DNA): TGCGCCAGCAGCCCAGACAGGGTGTGGGGCTATGGCTACACCTTC. It is translated as CASSPDRVWGYGYTF.

This clone came up once. The J gene is TRBJ2-4, the V gene TRBV28; a weak D match, TRBD2 (5 bases). V dropped 5 bases and J dropped 3 bases, with 14 bases sitting between them. The CDR3 extends over 15 amino acids. Per the germline V gene, CDR1 is MDHEN and CDR2 is SYDVKM. The CDR3 DNA follows: TGTGCCAGCAGTAGGGTCGGGGTGGGCAAAAACATTCAGTACTTC. This sequence encodes CASSRVGVGKNIQYF.

The chain has TRBV13 and TRBJ1-4; the match to TRBD1 covers 8 bases. There are 15 residues in the CDR3. The junction had 5 bases not matched to a gene; V was cut back by 5 bases and J by 3 bases. Per the germline V gene, CDR1 is PRHDT and CDR2 is FYEKMQ (reference sequence). CDR3 residues: CASSPTGVANEKLFF. Here the CDR3 DNA reads TGTGCCAGCAGCCCGACAGGGGTAGCTAATGAAAAACTGTTTTTT.

The rearrangement joins TRBV28 to TRBJ2-7, with D perhaps TRBD1 (6 bases). This CDR3 spans 14 amino acids. Between the trimmed V and J ends, which lost 4 bases and 3 bases, there was a span of 13 bases. Germline values: CDR1 MDHEN, CDR2 SYDVKM. CDR3 sequence: CASSSPPQGYEQYF. CDR3 bases: TGTGCCAGCAGTTCCCCACCACAGGGCTACGAGCAGTACTTC. The variable domain in full, with the rest retrieved from reference TRBV28 and TRBJ2-7, is DVKVTQSSRYLVKRTGEKVFLECVQDMDHENMFWYRQDPGLGLRLIYFSYDVKMKEKGDIPEGYSVSREKKERFSLILESASTNQTSMYLCASSSPPQGYEQYFGPGTRLTVT.

This chain links TRBV28 with TRBJ1-5; 9 bases fit TRBD1. Germline loops: CDR1 MDHEN, CDR2 SYDVKM. CDR3 length: 16 amino acids. V shed 5 bases and J 5 bases; nucleotides not matched to a gene: 10. CDR3 in amino acids: CASSGTGQGVYQPQHF. The CDR3 DNA follows: TGTGCCAGCAGTGGGACGGGACAGGGTGTTTATCAGCCCCAGCATTTT.